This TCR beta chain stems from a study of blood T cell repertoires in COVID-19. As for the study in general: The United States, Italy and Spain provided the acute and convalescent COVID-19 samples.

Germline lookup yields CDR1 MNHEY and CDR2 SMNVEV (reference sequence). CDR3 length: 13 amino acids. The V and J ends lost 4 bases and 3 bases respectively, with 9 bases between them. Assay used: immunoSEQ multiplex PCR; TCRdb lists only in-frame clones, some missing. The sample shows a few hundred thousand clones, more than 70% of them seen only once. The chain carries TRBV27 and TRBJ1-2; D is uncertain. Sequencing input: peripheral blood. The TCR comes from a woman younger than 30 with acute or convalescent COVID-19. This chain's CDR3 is CASSSADDYGYTF. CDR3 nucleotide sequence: TGTGCCAGCAGTTCGGCGGATGACTATGGCTACACCTTC.